The 10 T cell receptor beta chains given below trace back to one sample, sequenced in a study of OX40 agonist ivuxolimab in advanced cancers. The method was immunoSEQ multiplex PCR; TCRdb's version includes in-frame clones alone and lacks a portion of them. The data contain some 98,000 clones, roughly 91% of them singletons. This sample comprised CD4+ or CD8+ T cells sorted from blood, obtained in a trial of the OX40 agonist ivuxolimab. The source is an adult with an advanced solid tumor such as melanoma, head and neck, liver or kidney cancer.

Only a few counts were recorded for this clone. The chain links TRBV7-9 to TRBJ1-1; a possible D gene is TRBD1 (6 bases). In germline, CDR1 is SEHNR, CDR2 FQNEAQ (reference sequence). Trimming cost V 4 bases and J 8 bases, with 11 bases left between them. The CDR3 runs to 12 residues. Here the CDR3 DNA reads TGTGCCAGCAGCTGGACAGACCAGGAAGCTTTCTTT. Its protein is CASSWTDQEAFF.

This chain links TRBV5-8 with TRBJ2-1; 7 bases are shared with TRBD1. Germline V gene sequence: CDR1 SGHTS, CDR2 YDEGEE. The CDR3 loop spans 13 amino acids. Losses at the gene ends were 4 bases for V and 15 bases for J; bases not matched to a gene: 13. The CDR3 loop is CASSLIWTGPGFF. The CDR3 DNA reads as TGTGCCAGCAGCCTAATATGGACAGGCCCTGGGTTCTTC.

This clone was recorded once. The J gene is TRBJ2-7, the V gene TRBV11-2, with D uncertain. V lost 6 bases and J 3 bases, leaving 6 bases between the germline ends. In germline, CDR1 is SGHAT, CDR2 FQNNGV. The length of the CDR3 is 11 residues. The CDR3 loop is CASSTVYEQYF. CDR3 coding DNA: TGTGCCAGCAGTACAGTCTACGAGCAGTACTTC.

The rearrangement links TRBV7-9 to TRBJ1-3; 9 bases agree with TRBD1. The CDR3 is 16 amino acids. V gave up 4 bases and J gave up 3 bases; unmatched junction bases: 7. CDR1 is SEHNR, CDR2 FQNEAQ, per germline (reference sequence). CDR3 DNA sequence: TGTGCCAGCAGCTGGGGACAGGGTTTGGGTGGAAACACCATATATTTT. It encodes CASSWGQGLGGNTIYF. The whole variable domain, filled in from reference TRBV7-9 and TRBJ1-3, reads DTGVSQNPRHKITKRGQNVTFRCDPISEHNRLYWYRQTLGQGPEFLTYFQNEAQLEKSRLLSDRFSAERPKGSFSTLEIQRTEQGDSAMYLCASSWGQGLGGNTIYFGEGSWLTVV.

A note on this clone: Its ends do not fully match the called genes, so a read error is possible. V usage is TRBV2 and J usage is TRBJ2-1; 13 bases agree with TRBD2. The germline gives CDR1 SNHLY, CDR2 FYNNEI. CDR3 length equals 13 residues. For the CDR3, the DNA is TGTGCCAGCAGACCACGGGGGACTAGCGGGATCGTCTTC. Protein sequence: CASRPRGTSGIVF.

This chain joins TRBV5-1 and TRBJ2-7; 7 bases line up with TRBD1. The trim removed 0 bases at V and 4 bases at J, leaving 7 bases unmatched. The germline V gene has CDR1 SGHRS and CDR2 YFSETQ. The CDR3 runs 15 residues. The CDR3 nucleotides are TGCGCCAGCAGCTTGGTGACAGGGTTTTCGTACGAGCAGTACTTC. It translates to CASSLVTGFSYEQYF.

V gene TRBV13 combines with J gene TRBJ1-5; TRBD1 matches at 9 bases. J gave up 7 bases and V 2 bases, and 6 bases lay outside the gene matches. The CDR3 length is 15 residues. Germline V gives CDR1 PRHDT, CDR2 FYEKMQ (reference sequence). The CDR3 sequence is CASSLKGTGRQPQHF. The CDR3 region has the DNA TGTGCCAGCAGCTTAAAAGGGACAGGGAGACAGCCCCAGCATTTT.

The chain joins TRBV5-1 to TRBJ2-3, with 7 bases identical to TRBD2. The J segment lost 1 base and the V segment lost 2 bases, leaving 4 bases of the junction unmatched. CDR1 is SGHRS and CDR2 is YFSETQ in the germline V gene. This CDR3 is built from 15 residues. CDR3 nucleotides: TGCGCCAGCAGCTTCGTTACTAGCGGCACAGATACGCAGTATTTT. It translates to CASSFVTSGTDTQYF.

The chain couples TRBV9 to TRBJ2-4; D possibly uses TRBD1 or TRBD2 (5 bases each). With 3 bases removed from V and 6 bases from J, the gap between germline ends came to 13 bases. Germline assignment: CDR1 SGDLS and CDR2 YYNGEE. The CDR3 runs 14 residues. The CDR3 region has the DNA TGTGCCAGCAGCGCCACAGGAGGAGGAAACATTCAGTACTTC. Encoded protein: CASSATGGGNIQYF.

The J gene is TRBJ2-7, the V gene TRBV7-2, with D perhaps matching TRBD2 (7 bases). V dropped 2 bases and J dropped 6 bases, with 17 bases sitting between them. Looked up from germline, CDR1 is SGHTA and CDR2 is FQGNSA. This CDR3 is built from 15 residues. The CDR3 nucleotides read TGTGCCAGCAGCTTAAAAGGGGGAGGGCTTGGCGAGCAGTACTTC. As protein: CASSLKGGGLGEQYF.